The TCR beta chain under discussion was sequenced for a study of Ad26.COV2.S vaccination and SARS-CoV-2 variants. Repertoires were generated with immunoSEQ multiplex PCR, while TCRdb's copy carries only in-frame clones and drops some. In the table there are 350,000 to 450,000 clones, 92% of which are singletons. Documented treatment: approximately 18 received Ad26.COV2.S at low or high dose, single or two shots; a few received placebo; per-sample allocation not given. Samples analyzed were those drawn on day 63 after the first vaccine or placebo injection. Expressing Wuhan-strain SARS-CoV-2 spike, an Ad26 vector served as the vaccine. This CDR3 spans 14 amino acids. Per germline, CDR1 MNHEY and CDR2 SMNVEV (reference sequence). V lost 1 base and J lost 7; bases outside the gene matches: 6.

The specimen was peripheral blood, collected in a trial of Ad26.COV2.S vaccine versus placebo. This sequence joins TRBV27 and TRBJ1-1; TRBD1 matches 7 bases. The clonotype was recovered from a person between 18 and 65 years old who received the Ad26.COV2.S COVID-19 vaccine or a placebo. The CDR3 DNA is TGTGCCAGCAGTTTATGGACAGGCGGAGATGAAGCTTTCTTT. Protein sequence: CASSLWTGGDEAFF.